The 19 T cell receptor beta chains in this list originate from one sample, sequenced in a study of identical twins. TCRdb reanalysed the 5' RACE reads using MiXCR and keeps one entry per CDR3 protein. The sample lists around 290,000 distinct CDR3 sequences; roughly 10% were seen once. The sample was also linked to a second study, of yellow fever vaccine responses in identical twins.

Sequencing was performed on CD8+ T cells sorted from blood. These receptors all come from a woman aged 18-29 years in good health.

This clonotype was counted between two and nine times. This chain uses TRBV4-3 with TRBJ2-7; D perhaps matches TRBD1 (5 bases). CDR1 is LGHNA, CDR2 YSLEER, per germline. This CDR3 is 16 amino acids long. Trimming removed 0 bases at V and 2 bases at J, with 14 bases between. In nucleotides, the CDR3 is TGCGCCAGCAGCCAAGAGGTAGGGGCCATCACCTACGAGCAGTACTTC. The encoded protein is CASSQEVGAITYEQYF.

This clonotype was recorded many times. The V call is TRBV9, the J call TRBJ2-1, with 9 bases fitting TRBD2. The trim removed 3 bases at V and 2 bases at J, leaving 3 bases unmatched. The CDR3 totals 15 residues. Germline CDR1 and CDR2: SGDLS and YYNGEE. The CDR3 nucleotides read TGTGCCAGCAGCGGGCGGGAGGGAGCCTACAATGAGCAGTTCTTC. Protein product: CASSGREGAYNEQFF.

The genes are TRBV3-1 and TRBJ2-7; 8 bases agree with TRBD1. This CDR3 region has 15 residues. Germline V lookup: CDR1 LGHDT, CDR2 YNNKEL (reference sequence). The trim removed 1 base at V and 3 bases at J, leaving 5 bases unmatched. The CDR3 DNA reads TGTGCCAGCAGCCAAGCCGCGGACAGGGTCTACGAGCAGTACTTC. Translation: CASSQAADRVYEQYF.

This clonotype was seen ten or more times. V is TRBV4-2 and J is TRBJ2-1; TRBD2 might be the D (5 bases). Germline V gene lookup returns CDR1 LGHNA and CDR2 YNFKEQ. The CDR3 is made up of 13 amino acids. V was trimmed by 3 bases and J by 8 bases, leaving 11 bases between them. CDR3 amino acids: CASSQRQADEQFF. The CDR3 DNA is TGTGCCAGCAGCCAGAGACAAGCGGATGAGCAGTTCTTC.

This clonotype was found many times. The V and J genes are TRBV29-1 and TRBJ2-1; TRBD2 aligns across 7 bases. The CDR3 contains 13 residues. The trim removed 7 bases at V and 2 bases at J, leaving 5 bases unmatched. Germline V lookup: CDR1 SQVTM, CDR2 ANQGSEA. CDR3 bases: TGCAGCGGTGGGGGGGGAGCCTACAATGAGCAGTTCTTC. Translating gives CSGGGGAYNEQFF.

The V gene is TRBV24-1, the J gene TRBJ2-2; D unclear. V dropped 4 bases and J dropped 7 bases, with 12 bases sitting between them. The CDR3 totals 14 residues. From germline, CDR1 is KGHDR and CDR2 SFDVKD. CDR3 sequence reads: CATSDAEVGGELFF. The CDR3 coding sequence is TGTGCCACCAGTGACGCCGAGGTCGGCGGGGAGCTGTTTTTT.

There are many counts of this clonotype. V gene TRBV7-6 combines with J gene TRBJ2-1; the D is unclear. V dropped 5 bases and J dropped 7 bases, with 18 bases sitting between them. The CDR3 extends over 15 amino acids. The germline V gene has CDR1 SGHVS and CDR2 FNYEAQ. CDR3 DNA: TGTGCCAGCAGCCCAGATCAATTGACCAATAATGAGCAGTTCTTC. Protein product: CASSPDQLTNNEQFF.

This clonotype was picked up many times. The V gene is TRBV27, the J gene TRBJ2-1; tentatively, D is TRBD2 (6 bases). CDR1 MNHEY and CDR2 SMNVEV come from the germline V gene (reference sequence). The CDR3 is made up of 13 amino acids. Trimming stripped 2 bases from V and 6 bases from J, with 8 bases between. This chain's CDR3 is CASSLRGVNEQFF. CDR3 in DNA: TGTGCCAGCAGTTTACGCGGGGTCAATGAGCAGTTCTTC.

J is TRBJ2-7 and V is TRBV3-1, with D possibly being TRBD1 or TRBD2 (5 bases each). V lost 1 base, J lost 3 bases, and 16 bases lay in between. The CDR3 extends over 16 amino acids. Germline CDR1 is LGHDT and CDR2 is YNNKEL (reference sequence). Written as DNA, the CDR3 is TGTGCCAGCAGCCAAGGGGGACGGGTCCTCGACTACGAGCAGTACTTC. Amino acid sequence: CASSQGGRVLDYEQYF.

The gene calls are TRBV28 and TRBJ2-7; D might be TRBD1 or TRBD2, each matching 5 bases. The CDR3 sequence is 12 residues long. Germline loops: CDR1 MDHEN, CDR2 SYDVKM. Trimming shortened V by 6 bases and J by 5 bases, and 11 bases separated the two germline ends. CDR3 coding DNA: TGTGCCAGCAGCATGTTGGGGGACGAGCAGTACTTC. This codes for CASSMLGDEQYF.

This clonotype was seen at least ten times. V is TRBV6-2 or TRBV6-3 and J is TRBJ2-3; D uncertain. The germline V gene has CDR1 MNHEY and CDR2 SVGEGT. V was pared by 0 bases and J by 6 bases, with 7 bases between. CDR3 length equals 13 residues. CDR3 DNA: TGTGCCAGCAGTTACTCTGACTCCGATACGCAGTATTTT. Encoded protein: CASSYSDSDTQYF.

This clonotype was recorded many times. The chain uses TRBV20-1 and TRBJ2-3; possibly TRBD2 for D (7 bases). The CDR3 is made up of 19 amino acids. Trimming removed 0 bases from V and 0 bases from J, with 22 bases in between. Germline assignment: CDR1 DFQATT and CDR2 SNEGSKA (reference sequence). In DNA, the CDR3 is TGCAGTGCTAGAGATCTCGGGGGGCCACCCGTCACTAGCACAGATACGCAGTATTTT. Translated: CSARDLGGPPVTSTDTQYF.

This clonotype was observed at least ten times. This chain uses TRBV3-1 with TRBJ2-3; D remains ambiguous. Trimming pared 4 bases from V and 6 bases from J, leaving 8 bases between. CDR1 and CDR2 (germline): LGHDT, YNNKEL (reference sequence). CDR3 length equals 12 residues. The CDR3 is CASSPRWDTQYF. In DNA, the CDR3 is TGTGCCAGCAGCCCCCGCTGGGATACGCAGTATTTT.

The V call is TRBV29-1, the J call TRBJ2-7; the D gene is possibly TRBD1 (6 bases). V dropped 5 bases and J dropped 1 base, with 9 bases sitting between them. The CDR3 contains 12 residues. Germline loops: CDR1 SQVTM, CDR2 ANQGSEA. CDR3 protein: CSVLDSSYEQYF. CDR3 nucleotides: TGCAGCGTTTTGGACAGTTCCTACGAGCAGTACTTC.

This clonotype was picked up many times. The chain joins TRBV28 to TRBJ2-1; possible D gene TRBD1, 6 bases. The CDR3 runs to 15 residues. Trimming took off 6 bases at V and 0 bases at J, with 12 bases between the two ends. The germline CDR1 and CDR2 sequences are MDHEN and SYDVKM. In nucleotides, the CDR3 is TGTGCCAGCAGCATTACAGGGAGCTCCTACAATGAGCAGTTCTTC. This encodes CASSITGSSYNEQFF.

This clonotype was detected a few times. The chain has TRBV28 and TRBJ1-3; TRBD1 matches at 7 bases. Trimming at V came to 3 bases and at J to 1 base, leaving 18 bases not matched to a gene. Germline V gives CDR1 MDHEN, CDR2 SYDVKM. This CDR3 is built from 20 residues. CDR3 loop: CASSLPIDPGQDQSGNTIYF. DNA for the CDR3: TGTGCCAGCAGTTTGCCGATAGATCCCGGACAGGATCAATCTGGAAACACCATATATTTT.

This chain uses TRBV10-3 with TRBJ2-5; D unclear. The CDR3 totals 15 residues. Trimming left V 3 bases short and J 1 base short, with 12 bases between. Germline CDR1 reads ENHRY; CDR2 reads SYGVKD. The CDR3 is CAISESTTTQETQYF. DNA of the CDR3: TGTGCCATCAGTGAATCTACCACGACCCAAGAGACCCAGTACTTC.

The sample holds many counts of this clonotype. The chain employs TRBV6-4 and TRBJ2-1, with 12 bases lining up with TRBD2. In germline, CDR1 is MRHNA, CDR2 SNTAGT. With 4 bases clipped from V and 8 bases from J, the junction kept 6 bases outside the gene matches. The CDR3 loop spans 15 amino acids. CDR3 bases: TGTGCCAGCAGTGGGACTAGCGGGACTGGCGATGAGCAGTTCTTC. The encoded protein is CASSGTSGTGDEQFF.

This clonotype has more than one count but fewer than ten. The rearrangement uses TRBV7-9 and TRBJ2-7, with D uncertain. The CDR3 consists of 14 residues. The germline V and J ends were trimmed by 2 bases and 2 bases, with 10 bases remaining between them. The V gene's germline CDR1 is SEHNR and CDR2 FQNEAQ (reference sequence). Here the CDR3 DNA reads TGTGCCAGCAGCTTACTCGACGGAACCTACGAGCAGTACTTC. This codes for CASSLLDGTYEQYF. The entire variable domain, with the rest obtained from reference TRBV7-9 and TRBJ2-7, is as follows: DTGVSQNPRHKITKRGQNVTFRCDPISEHNRLYWYRQTLGQGPEFLTYFQNEAQLEKSRLLSDRFSAERPKGSFSTLEIQRTEQGDSAMYLCASSLLDGTYEQYFGPGTRLTVT.